This TCR beta chain was observed in a study of T-cell memory formation after mild COVID-19. TCRdb used MiXCR to reprocess the 5' RACE reads, holding one entry per CDR3 protein. The table records roughly 410,000 distinct CDR3 sequences, more than 20% of them present only once. Germline V CDR1 and CDR2: MNHEY, SVGEGT. V lost 6 bases to trimming and J lost 4 bases; unmatched junction nucleotides: 12. The CDR3 loop spans 16 amino acids. This receptor was taken from an adult woman who had mild COVID-19 (a few samples of this study predate the infection). Cell type and time point are not known. Sequences were obtained from PBMCs or a T cell subset sorted from them (not recorded which). The V gene is TRBV6-2 or TRBV6-3, the J gene TRBJ2-7; TRBD2 matches at 10 bases. The CDR3 nucleotides read TGTGCCAGCAGACCCCCTCCCCTAGCGGGGGTGTACGAGCAGTACTTC. It is translated as CASRPPPLAGVYEQYF.